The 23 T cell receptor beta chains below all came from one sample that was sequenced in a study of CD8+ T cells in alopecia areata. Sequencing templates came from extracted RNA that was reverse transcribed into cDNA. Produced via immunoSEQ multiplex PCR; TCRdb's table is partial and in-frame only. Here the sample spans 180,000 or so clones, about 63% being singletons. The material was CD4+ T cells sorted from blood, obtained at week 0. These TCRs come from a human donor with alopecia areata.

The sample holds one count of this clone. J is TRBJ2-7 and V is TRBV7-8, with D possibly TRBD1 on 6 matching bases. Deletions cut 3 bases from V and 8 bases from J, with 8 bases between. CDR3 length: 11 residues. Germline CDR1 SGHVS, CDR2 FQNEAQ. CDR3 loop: CASSLGAQQYF. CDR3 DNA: TGTGCCAGCAGCTTGGGGGCCCAGCAGTACTTC.

CDR3 nucleotide sequence: TGCAGCGTTCGGTCCAGCTCAAACTATGGCTACACCTTC. Protein: CSVRSSSNYGYTF. The chain links TRBV29-1 to TRBJ1-2; D gene unclear. The CDR3 extends over 13 amino acids. CDR1 is SQVTM, CDR2 ANQGSEA, per germline. The V gene lost 5 bases and the J gene lost 2 bases, with 12 bases spanning the gap.

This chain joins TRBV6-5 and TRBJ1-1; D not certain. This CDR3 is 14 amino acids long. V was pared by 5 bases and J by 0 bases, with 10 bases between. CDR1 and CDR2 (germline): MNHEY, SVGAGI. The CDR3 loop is CASSPQGMNTEAFF. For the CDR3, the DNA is TGTGCCAGCAGTCCTCAAGGAATGAACACTGAAGCTTTCTTT.

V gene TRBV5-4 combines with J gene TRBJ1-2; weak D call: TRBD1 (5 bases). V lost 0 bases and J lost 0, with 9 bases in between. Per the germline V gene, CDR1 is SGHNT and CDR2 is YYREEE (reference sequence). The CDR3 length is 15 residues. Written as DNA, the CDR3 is TGTGCCAGCAGCTTGGTTTCAGGGACTAACTATGGCTACACCTTC. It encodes CASSLVSGTNYGYTF.

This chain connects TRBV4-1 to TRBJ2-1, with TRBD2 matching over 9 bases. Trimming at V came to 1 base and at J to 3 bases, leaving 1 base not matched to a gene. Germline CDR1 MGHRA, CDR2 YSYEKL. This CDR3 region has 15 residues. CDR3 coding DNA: TGCGCCAGCAGCCAAGGACTAGCGGACTACAATGAGCAGTTCTTC. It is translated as CASSQGLADYNEQFF.

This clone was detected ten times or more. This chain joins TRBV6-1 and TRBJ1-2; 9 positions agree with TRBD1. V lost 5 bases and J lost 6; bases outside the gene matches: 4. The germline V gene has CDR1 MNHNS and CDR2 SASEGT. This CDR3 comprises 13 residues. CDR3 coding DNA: TGTGCCAGCAGTTTCCGGACAGGGGATGGCTACACCTTC. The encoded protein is CASSFRTGDGYTF.

In DNA, the CDR3 is TGCAGCGTCGGGGACAGGGGAAACACCATATATTTT. Its translation is CSVGDRGNTIYF. This sequence joins TRBV29-1 and TRBJ1-3; 8 bases line up with TRBD1. CDR3 size: 12 residues. Germline V gives CDR1 SQVTM, CDR2 ANQGSEA. V lost 6 bases, J lost 4 bases, and 2 bases stayed unmatched.

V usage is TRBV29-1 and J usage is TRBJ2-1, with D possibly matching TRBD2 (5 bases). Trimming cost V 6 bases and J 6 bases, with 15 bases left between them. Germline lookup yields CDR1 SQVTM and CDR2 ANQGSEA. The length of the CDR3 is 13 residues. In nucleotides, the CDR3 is TGCAGCGTAGGTGAAACAACTAGCAATGAGCAGTTCTTC. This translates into CSVGETTSNEQFF.

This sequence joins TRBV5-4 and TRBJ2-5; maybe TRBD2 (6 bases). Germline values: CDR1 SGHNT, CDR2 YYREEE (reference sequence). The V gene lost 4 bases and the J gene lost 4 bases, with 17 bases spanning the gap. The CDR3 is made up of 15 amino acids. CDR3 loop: CASSGGIGGGETQYF. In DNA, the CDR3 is TGTGCCAGCAGCGGGGGGATCGGGGGAGGAGAGACCCAGTACTTC.

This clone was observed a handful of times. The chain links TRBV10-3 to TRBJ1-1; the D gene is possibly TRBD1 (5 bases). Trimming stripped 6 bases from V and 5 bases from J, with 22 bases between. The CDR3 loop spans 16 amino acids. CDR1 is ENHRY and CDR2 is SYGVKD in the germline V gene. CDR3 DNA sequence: TGTGCCATCAGCGGTCAAGAGCAGGGATCCGGAACTGAAGCTTTCTTT. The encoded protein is CAISGQEQGSGTEAFF.

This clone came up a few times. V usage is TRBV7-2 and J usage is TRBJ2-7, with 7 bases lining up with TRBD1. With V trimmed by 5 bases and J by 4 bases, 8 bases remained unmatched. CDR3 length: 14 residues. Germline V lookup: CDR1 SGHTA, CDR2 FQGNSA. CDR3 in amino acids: CASSPGQFFYEQYF. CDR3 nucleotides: TGTGCCAGCAGCCCGGGACAGTTCTTTTACGAGCAGTACTTC. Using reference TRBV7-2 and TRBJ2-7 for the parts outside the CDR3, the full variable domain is GAGVSQSPSNKVTEKGKDVELRCDPISGHTALYWYRQSLGQGLEFLIYFQGNSAPDKSGLPSDRFSAERTGGSVSTLTIQRTQQEDSAVYLCASSPGQFFYEQYFGPGTRLTVT.

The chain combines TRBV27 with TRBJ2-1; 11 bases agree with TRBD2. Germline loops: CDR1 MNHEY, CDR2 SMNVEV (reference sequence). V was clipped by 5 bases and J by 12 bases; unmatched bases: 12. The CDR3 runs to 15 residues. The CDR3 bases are TGTGCCAGCAGTCCCCGTGTAGCGGGGGGGCCAGCGCAGTTCTTC. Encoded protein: CASSPRVAGGPAQFF.

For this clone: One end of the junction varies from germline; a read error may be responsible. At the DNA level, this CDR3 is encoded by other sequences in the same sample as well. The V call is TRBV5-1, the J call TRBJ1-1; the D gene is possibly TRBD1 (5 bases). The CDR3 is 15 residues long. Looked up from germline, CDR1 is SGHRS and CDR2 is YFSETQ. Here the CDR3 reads CASSPQVRGNTEAFF. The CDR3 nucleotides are TGCGCCAGCAGCCCTCAGGTCCGGGGGAACACTGAGGCTTTCTTT.

The CDR3: CASSELDTQYF. CDR3 nucleotides: TGCGCCAGCAGTGAGCTCGATACGCAGTATTTT. The chain carries TRBV10-2 and TRBJ2-3; D is unresolved. Trimming pared 2 bases from V and 6 bases from J, leaving 3 bases between. The CDR3 is made up of 11 amino acids. Germline loops: CDR1 WSHSY, CDR2 SAAADI.

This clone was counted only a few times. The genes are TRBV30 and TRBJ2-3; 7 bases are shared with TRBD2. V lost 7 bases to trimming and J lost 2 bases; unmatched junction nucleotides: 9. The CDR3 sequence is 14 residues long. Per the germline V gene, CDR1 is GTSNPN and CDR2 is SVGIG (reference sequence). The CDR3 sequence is CALKRTRNTDTQYF. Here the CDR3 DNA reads TGTGCCTTAAAAAGGACTAGGAACACAGATACGCAGTATTTT.

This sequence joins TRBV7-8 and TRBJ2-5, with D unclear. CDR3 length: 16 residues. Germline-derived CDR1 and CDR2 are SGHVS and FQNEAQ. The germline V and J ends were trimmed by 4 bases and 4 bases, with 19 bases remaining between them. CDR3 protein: CASSSSPGPLGETQYF. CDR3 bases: TGTGCCAGCAGCTCCTCGCCGGGCCCCCTGGGAGAGACCCAGTACTTC.

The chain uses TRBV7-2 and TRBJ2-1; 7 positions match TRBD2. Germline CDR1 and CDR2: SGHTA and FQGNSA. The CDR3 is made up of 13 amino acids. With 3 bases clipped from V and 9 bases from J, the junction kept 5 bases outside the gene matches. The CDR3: CASSLGGLGEQFF. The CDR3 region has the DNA TGTGCCAGCAGCTTGGGAGGGTTGGGTGAGCAGTTCTTC.

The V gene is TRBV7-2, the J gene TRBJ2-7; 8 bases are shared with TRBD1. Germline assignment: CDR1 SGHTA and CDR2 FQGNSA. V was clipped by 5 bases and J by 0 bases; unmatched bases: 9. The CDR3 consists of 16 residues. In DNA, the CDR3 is TGTGCCAGCAGCGGACAGGGAGGAACCTCCTCCTACGAGCAGTACTTC. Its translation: CASSGQGGTSSYEQYF.

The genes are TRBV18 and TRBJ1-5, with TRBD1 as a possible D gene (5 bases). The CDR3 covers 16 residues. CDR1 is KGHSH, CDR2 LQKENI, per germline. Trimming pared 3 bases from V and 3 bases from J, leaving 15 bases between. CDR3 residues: CASSPGAGRINQPQHF. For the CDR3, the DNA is TGTGCCAGCTCACCGGGCGCAGGGAGGATCAATCAGCCCCAGCATTTT.

CDR3 loop: CASSWPSGGNTDTQYF. The CDR3, as DNA: TGTGCCAGCAGCTGGCCTAGCGGGGGGAACACAGATACGCAGTATTTT. This rearrangement joins TRBV5-4 to TRBJ2-3; TRBD2 agrees at 11 bases. Germline V lookup: CDR1 SGHNT, CDR2 YYREEE (reference sequence). CDR3 size: 16 residues. With V trimmed by 3 bases and J by 2 bases, 5 bases remained unmatched. Full variable domain (remainder filled in from reference TRBV5-4 and TRBJ2-3): ETGVTQSPTHLIKTRGQQVTLRCSSQSGHNTVSWYQQALGQGPQFIFQYYREEENGRGNFPPRFSGLQFPNYSSELNVNALELDDSALYLCASSWPSGGNTDTQYFGPGTRLTVL.

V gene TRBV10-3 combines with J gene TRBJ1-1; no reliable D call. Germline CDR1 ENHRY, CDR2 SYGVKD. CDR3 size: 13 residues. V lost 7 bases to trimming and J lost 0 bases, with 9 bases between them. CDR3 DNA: TGTGCCATCATGCAGGATATGAACACTGAAGCTTTCTTT. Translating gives CAIMQDMNTEAFF.

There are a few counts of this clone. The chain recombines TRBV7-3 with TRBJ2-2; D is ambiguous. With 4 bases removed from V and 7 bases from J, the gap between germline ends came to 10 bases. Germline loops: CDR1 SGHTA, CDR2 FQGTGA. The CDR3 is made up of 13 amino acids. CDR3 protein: CASSSLPSGELFF. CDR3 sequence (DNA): TGTGCCAGCAGCTCCCTCCCGAGCGGGGAGCTGTTTTTT.

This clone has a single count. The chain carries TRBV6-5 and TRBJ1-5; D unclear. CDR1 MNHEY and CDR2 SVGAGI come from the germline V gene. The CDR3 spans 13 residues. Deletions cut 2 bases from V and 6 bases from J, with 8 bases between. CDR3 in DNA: TGTGCCAGCAGTTACGATGGAATTCAGCCCCAGCATTTT. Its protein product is CASSYDGIQPQHF.